A single sample gave rise to the 2 T cell receptor beta chains below, sequenced in a study of T cells after yellow fever vaccination. TCRdb processed the 5' RACE reads anew with MiXCR; each CDR3 protein has one entry. The sample gives about 69,000 distinct CDR3 sequences, 5% to 6.5% of which show up once; 2.2% is in the top ten. The sample here was CD4+ T cells sorted from PBMCs, taken roughly 14 days after the first yellow fever vaccination. Every receptor here comes from a man aged 18 to 29 who received the YFV17D yellow fever vaccine.

In this sample, this clonotype turned up many times. This rearrangement joins TRBV7-3 to TRBJ2-1; 8 bases are shared with TRBD2. There are 15 residues in the CDR3. Unmatched junction bases numbered 5, after V lost 5 bases and J lost 2 bases. CDR1 and CDR2 from the germline V gene are SGHTA and FQGTGA. The CDR3 DNA follows: TGTGCCAGCAGCGACTACGGGGGGGCCTACAATGAGCAGTTCTTC. Protein sequence: CASSDYGGAYNEQFF.

This clonotype was seen many times. The chain carries TRBV5-1 and TRBJ2-5; D call uncertain. Germline values: CDR1 SGHRS, CDR2 YFSETQ. V lost 5 bases to trimming and J lost 1 base, with 12 bases between them. The CDR3 totals 14 residues. In DNA, the CDR3 is TGCGCCAGCAGGCCCCCAGCGAGCCAAGAGACCCAGTACTTC. Amino acid sequence: CASRPPASQETQYF.